The 24 T cell receptor beta chains presented below share a single source sample, sequenced in a study of response to subunit inactivated influenza vaccine (dated by TCRdb to the late 2010s). Receptor libraries were prepared by RT-PCR. TCRdb lists the instrument as Illumina HiSeq 2500. TCRdb reran the public reads through fastp at Q25 and MiXCR, keeping productive beta chains. Each entry merges the rows of one CDR3 protein and shows their most common DNA and genes. The sample yields approximately 700,000 distinct CDR3 sequences; 11% to 15% were counted once. The ten largest clones capture around 7% of the sample. The source was PBMCs from blood, collected 14 to 15 days before vaccination. Receptor source: a man in his forties or fifties who received an inactivated influenza vaccine. Donor details come from another sample of the same person, matched by shared clones.

This clonotype turned up a few times. This chain links TRBV12-3 or TRBV12-4 with TRBJ2-3, with 9 bases matching TRBD2. The CDR3 spans 17 residues. Trimming at V came to 5 bases and at J to 1 base, leaving 10 bases not matched to a gene. The CDR3: CASSPTLRGRGTDTQYF. The CDR3 DNA sequence: TGTGCCAGCAGTCCCACCCTCCGCGGGAGGGGCACAGATACGCAGTATTTT.

This clonotype was observed at least ten times. The rearrangement joins TRBV12-3 or TRBV12-4 to TRBJ2-3; TRBD2 might be the D (6 bases). The CDR3 consists of 16 residues. Trimming cost V 6 bases and J 2 bases, with 18 bases left between them. The CDR3: CASSNPRRGNTDTQYF. Here the CDR3 DNA reads TGTGCCAGCAGCAATCCACGGCGGGGAAACACAGATACGCAGTATTTT.

This clonotype was counted many times. The rearrangement joins TRBV7-9 to TRBJ1-5; maybe TRBD1 (6 bases). Trimming removed 3 bases from V and 5 bases from J, with 11 bases in between. The V gene's germline CDR1 is SEHNR and CDR2 FQNEAQ (reference sequence). The CDR3 has 14 amino acids. The DNA of the CDR3 is TGTGCCAGCAGCTTTCCGGGGGCCCATCAGCCCCAGCATTTT. This gives the protein CASSFPGAHQPQHF.

J is TRBJ1-2 and V is TRBV4-3; possible D gene TRBD1, 6 bases. Germline-derived CDR1 and CDR2 are LGHNA and YSLEER. The V end was cut by 4 bases, the J end by 2 bases, with 14 bases between. This CDR3 spans 15 amino acids. The chain's CDR3 is CASSPRAGANYGYTF. CDR3 bases: TGCGCCAGCAGCCCCCGGGCAGGGGCCAACTATGGCTACACCTTC.

This clonotype has more than one count but fewer than ten. The chain recombines TRBV28 with TRBJ1-2, with 9 bases fitting TRBD1. Germline lookup yields CDR1 MDHEN and CDR2 SYDVKM. The CDR3 runs 12 residues. V was pared by 5 bases and J by 8 bases, with 3 bases of the junction left unmatched. CDR3 in DNA: TGTGCCAGCAGTGACAGGGGGGAAGGCTACACCTTC. Translating gives CASSDRGEGYTF.

A few counts support this clonotype. The chain combines TRBV7-2 with TRBJ2-3, with unresolved D. V lost 2 bases to trimming and J lost 4 bases, with 7 bases between them. Germline assignment: CDR1 SGHTA and CDR2 FQGNSA. This CDR3 comprises 13 residues. CDR3 sequence: CASSLQRSDTQYF. The CDR3 DNA sequence: TGTGCCAGCAGCTTACAGCGATCAGATACGCAGTATTTT.

This clonotype has a count of ten or more. The rearrangement uses TRBV12-3 or TRBV12-4 and TRBJ2-7; D gene uncertain. The V end lost 2 bases, the J end lost 3 bases, and 2 bases lay between the germline ends. The CDR3 has 11 residues. The CDR3 region has the DNA TGTGCCAGCAGTTTACTCTACGAGCAGTACTTC. It translates to CASSLLYEQYF.

This clonotype was detected ten times or more. CDR3 sequence (DNA): TGTGCCAGCAGTTACGAGGGGCCCTACAATGAGCAGTTCTTC. It specifies CASSYEGPYNEQFF. The chain couples TRBV6-5 to TRBJ2-1; D may correspond to TRBD1 or TRBD2 (5 bases each). The V gene's germline CDR1 is MNHEY and CDR2 SVGAGI. The V gene lost 2 bases and the J gene lost 2 bases, with 7 bases spanning the gap. The CDR3 is 14 amino acids.

The V and J genes are TRBV20-1 and TRBJ1-1; possibly TRBD1 for D (6 bases). Per the germline V gene, CDR1 is DFQATT and CDR2 is SNEGSKA (reference sequence). This CDR3 comprises 12 residues. The V end lost 6 bases, the J end lost 7 bases, and 15 bases lay between the germline ends. CDR3 loop: CSAGWQGFEAFF. The CDR3 DNA reads TGCAGTGCCGGCTGGCAGGGGTTTGAAGCTTTCTTT.

As concerns this clonotype: At one boundary the junction diverges from the germline segment, which might be a read error. The gene calls are TRBV20-1 and TRBJ2-1, with TRBD1 matching over 8 bases. The CDR3 loop spans 14 amino acids. Germline V gene lookup returns CDR1 DFQATT and CDR2 SNEGSKA (reference sequence). The DNA for the CDR3 is TGCAGAGCTAGAGACCCGGGACAGGTAGGCGAGCAGTTCTTC. Translation gives CRARDPGQVGEQFF.

This chain uses TRBV20-1 with TRBJ2-3, with TRBD2 identical over 9 bases. The CDR3 is 16 residues long. In germline, CDR1 is DFQATT, CDR2 SNEGSKA (reference sequence). V dropped 2 bases and J dropped 0; count of bases not matched to a gene: 6. This CDR3 is CSARTGTSRSTDTQYF. As DNA, the CDR3 is TGCAGTGCTAGAACCGGGACTAGCAGAAGCACAGATACGCAGTATTTT.

This clonotype has ten or more counts. The chain uses TRBV3-1 and TRBJ2-1; unclear D gene. CDR1 and CDR2 from the germline V gene are LGHDT and YNNKEL (reference sequence). V was trimmed by 2 bases and J by 4 bases, leaving 3 bases between them. The CDR3 length is 12 residues. The CDR3 protein is CASSQLYNEQFF. The CDR3 nucleotides read TGTGCCAGCAGCCAATTGTACAATGAGCAGTTCTTC.

In this sample, this clonotype turned up many times. The chain has TRBV29-1 and TRBJ2-7, with 9 bases identical to TRBD1. J gave up 7 bases and V 7 bases, and 14 bases lay outside the gene matches. The germline V gene encodes CDR1 SQVTM and CDR2 ANQGSEA. This CDR3 has 14 residues. CDR3 loop: CSARTGTGFREQYF. The CDR3 nucleotides read TGCAGCGCCCGAACCGGGACAGGGTTTCGGGAGCAGTACTTC.

The genes are TRBV28 and TRBJ2-7; 7 positions agree with TRBD1. CDR1 is MDHEN, CDR2 SYDVKM, per germline. V lost 3 bases to trimming and J lost 4 bases; unmatched junction nucleotides: 9. This CDR3 contains 15 residues. CDR3 loop: CASSFRQGLGYEQYF. The CDR3 DNA follows: TGTGCCAGCAGTTTTAGACAGGGATTAGGGTACGAGCAGTACTTC.

This chain links TRBV29-1 with TRBJ2-7; D gene ambiguous. V was cut by 6 bases and J by 2 bases, with 11 bases left in between. The CDR3 runs to 12 residues. From germline, CDR1 is SQVTM and CDR2 ANQGSEA. The CDR3: CSVIELTYEQYF. In DNA, the CDR3 is TGCAGCGTAATTGAACTTACCTACGAGCAGTACTTC.

This clonotype was counted at least ten times. The gene calls are TRBV27 and TRBJ2-2, with 10 bases identical to TRBD2. The germline gives CDR1 MNHEY, CDR2 SMNVEV (reference sequence). The CDR3 consists of 18 residues. The ends lost 6 bases at V and 5 bases at J; junction bases unmatched: 15. DNA for the CDR3: TGTGCCAGCAGCGTGGAAGGGGGACTAGCGCTCGAGACCGGGGAGCTGTTTTTT. It yields the protein CASSVEGGLALETGELFF.

Only a few counts were recorded for this clonotype. This sequence joins TRBV9 and TRBJ2-7; D not resolved. V lost 0 bases to trimming and J lost 0 bases, with 7 bases between them. The CDR3 sequence is 14 residues long. Per the germline V gene, CDR1 is SGDLS and CDR2 is YYNGEE. In DNA, the CDR3 is TGTGCCAGCAGCGTAGAACAGCACTCCTACGAGCAGTACTTC. Encoded protein: CASSVEQHSYEQYF.

This clonotype showed up many times. The genes are TRBV29-1 and TRBJ2-1; 8 positions match TRBD2. From germline, CDR1 is SQVTM and CDR2 ANQGSEA. V lost 1 base, J lost 4 bases, and 9 bases stayed unmatched. The length of the CDR3 is 16 residues. The CDR3 coding sequence is TGCAGCGTTGAAGTGTCCCCGACTAGCGCGTACAATGAGCAGTTCTTC. Protein product: CSVEVSPTSAYNEQFF.

This clonotype was found a few times. V gene TRBV6-2 or TRBV6-3 combines with J gene TRBJ2-5; 10 bases align to TRBD2. The CDR3 is 19 amino acids. With V trimmed by 2 bases and J by 4 bases, 16 bases remained unmatched. The germline CDR1 and CDR2 sequences are MNHEY and SVGEGT. In DNA, the CDR3 is TGTGCCAGCAGTTACCCAGATCGAGTAGCGGGGGGCCACGGAGAGACCCAGTACTTC. Translating gives CASSYPDRVAGGHGETQYF.

This clonotype was detected ten times or more. The V gene is TRBV19, the J gene TRBJ2-7, with 12 bases that match TRBD2. The germline V gene encodes CDR1 LNHDA and CDR2 SQIVND (reference sequence). The CDR3 consists of 15 residues. The trim removed 6 bases at V and 2 bases at J, leaving 5 bases unmatched. CDR3 region: CASSRTSGTAYEQYF. The DNA of the CDR3 is TGTGCCAGTAGCCGGACTAGCGGGACGGCCTACGAGCAGTACTTC.

The rearrangement uses TRBV12-3 or TRBV12-4 and TRBJ1-5; D call uncertain. V was cut by 5 bases and J by 7 bases, with 15 bases left in between. The CDR3 has 14 residues. CDR3 in DNA: TGTGCCAGCAGTGCACTTAGGTCAGGACAGCCCCAGCATTTT. Translated: CASSALRSGQPQHF.

This clonotype was found a few times. The chain is built from TRBV7-9 and TRBJ1-1; D remains ambiguous. The CDR3 runs 17 residues. CDR1 SEHNR and CDR2 FQNEAQ come from the germline V gene (reference sequence). The V and J ends lost 1 base and 3 bases respectively, with 18 bases between them. For the CDR3, the DNA is TGTGCCAGCAGCTTAGGGGTGGTTCGGTCCGGGGACACTGAAGCTTTCTTT. Residues: CASSLGVVRSGDTEAFF.

V and J are TRBV7-2 and TRBJ2-7, with D unclear. Trimming shortened V by 0 bases and J by 2 bases, and 14 bases separated the two germline ends. Germline V gene lookup returns CDR1 SGHTA and CDR2 FQGNSA. This CDR3 is built from 16 residues. Written as DNA, the CDR3 is TGTGCCAGCAGCTTAGCGAACCGCGGCGCTCCCTACGAGCAGTACTTC. It translates to CASSLANRGAPYEQYF.

This chain uses TRBV4-1 with TRBJ2-5, with TRBD2 identical over 12 bases. Germline V gene sequence: CDR1 MGHRA, CDR2 YSYEKL. Trimming removed 4 bases from V and 3 bases from J; junction bases left unmatched: 9. The CDR3 sequence is 17 residues long. CDR3 in DNA: TGCGCCAGCAGCCTCAGACTAGCGGGGGCTAGGGAAGAGACCCAGTACTTC. Encoded protein: CASSLRLAGAREETQYF.